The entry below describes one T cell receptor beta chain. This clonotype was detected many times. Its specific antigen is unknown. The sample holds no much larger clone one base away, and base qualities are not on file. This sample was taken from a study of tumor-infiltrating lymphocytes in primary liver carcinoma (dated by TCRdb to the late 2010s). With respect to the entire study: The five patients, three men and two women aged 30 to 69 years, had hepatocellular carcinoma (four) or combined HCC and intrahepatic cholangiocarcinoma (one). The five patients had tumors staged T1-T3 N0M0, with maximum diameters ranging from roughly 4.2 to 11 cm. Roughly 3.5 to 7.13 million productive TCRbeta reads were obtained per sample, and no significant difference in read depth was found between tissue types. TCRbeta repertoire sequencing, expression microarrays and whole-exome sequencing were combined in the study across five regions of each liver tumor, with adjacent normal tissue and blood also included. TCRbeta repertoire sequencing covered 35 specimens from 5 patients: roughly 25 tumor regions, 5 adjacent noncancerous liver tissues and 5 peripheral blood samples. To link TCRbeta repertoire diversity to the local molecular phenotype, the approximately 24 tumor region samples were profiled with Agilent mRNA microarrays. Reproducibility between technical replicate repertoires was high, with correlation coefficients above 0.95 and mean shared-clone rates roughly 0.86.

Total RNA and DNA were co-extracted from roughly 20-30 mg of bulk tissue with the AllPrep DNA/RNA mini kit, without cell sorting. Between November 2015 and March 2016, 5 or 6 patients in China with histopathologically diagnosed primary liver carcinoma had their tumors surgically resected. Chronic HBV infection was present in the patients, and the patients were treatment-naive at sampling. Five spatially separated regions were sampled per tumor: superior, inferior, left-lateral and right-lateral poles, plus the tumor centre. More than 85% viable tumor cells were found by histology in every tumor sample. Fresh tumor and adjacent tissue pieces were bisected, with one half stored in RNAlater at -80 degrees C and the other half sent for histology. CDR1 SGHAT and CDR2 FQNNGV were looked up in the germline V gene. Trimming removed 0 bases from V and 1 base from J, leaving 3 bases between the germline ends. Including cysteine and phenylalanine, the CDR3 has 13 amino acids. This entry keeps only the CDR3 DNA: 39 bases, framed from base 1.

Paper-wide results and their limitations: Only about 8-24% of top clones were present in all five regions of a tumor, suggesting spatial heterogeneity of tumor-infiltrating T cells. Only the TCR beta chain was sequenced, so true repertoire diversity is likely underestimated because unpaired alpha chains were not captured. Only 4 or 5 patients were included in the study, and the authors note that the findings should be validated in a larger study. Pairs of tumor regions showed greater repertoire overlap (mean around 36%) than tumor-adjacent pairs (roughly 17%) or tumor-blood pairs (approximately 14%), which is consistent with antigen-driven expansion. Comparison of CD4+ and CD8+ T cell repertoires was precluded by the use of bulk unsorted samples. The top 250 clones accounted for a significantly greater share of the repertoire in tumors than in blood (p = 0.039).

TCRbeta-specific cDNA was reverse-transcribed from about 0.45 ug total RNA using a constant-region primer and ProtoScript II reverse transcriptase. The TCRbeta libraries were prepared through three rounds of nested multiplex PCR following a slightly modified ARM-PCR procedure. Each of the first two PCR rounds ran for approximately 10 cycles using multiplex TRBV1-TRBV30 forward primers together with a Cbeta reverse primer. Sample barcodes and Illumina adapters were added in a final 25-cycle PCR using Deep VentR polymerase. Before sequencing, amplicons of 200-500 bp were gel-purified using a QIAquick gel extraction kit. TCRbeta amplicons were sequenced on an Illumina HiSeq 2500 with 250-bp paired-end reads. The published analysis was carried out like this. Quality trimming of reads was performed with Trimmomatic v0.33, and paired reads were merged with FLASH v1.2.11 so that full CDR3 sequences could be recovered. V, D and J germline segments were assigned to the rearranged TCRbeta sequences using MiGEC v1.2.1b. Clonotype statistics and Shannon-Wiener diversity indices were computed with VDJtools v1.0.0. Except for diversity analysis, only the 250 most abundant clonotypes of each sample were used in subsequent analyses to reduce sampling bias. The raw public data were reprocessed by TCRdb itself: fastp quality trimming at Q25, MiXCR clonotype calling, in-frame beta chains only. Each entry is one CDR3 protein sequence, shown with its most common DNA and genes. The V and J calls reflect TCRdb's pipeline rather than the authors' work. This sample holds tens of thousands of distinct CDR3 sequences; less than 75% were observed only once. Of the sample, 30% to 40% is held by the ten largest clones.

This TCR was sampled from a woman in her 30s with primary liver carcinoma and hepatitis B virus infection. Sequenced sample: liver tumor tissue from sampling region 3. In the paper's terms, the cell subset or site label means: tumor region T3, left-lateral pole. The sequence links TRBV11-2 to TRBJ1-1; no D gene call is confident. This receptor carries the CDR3 CASSLEGNTEAFF. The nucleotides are TGTGCCAGCAGCTTAGAAGGGAACACTGAAGCTTTCTTT.